This TCR beta chain derives from a study of T cell clonality in common variable immunodeficiency. This clone was found a few times. Read coverage stops 3 residues before the CDR3 terminus; the germline J gene supplies the remainder. Clones were read by immunoSEQ multiplex PCR, and TCRdb kept only the in-frame ones, dropping some. This record lists fewer than 75,000 clones, none seen once only, and the top ten clones contain around 1.7%. CDR1 WSHSY and CDR2 SAAADI come from the germline V gene. This CDR3 has 15 amino acids. V dropped 6 bases and J dropped 1 base, with 13 bases sitting between them. The sequencing sample was made of peripheral blood mononuclear cells. The rearrangement links TRBV10-2 to TRBJ1-3, with D possibly matching TRBD1 (6 bases). The clonotype originates from a person aged 18 to 75 in good health. Incomplete CDR3 DNA: TGCGCCAGCAGCCTTCAGGGGAGGTCTGGAAACACC. Translating it yields CASSLQGRSGNT. The CDR3 in full is CASSLQGRSGNTIYF.